Included here is one TCR beta chain sequence, with context. The sample originates from a study of patients and donors after allogeneic stem cell transplantation. TCRdb re-called the RT-PCR reads through MiXCR, storing one row per CDR3 protein. The data hold some 230,000 distinct CDR3 sequences, with approximately 14% observed a single time. The sequencing input was blood, either unsorted or a sorted T cell fraction (not recorded which). This sequence was found in a human donor who was either an allogeneic HSCT recipient or a stem cell or donor lymphocyte infusion donor (not recorded which). It is not recorded whose cells these are; they may come from a transplant donor.

The CDR3 reads CAYRDRFYEQYF. CDR3 bases: TGTGCCTACCGGGACAGGTTCTACGAGCAGTACTTC. The rearrangement joins TRBV30 to TRBJ2-7, with TRBD1 identical over 8 bases. The length of the CDR3 is 12 residues. With V trimmed by 7 bases and J by 3 bases, 5 bases remained unmatched. Germline CDR1 GTSNPN, CDR2 SVGIG (reference sequence).